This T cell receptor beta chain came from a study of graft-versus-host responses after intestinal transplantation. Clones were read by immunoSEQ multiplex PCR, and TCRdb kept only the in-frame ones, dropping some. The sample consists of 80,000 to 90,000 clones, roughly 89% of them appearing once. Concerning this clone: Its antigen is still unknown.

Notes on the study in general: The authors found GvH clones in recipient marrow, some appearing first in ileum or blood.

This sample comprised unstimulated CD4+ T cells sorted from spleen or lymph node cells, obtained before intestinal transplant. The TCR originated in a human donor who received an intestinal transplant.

The CDR3, as DNA: TGTGCCAGCAGTTTACTACCCCCGGGACGGCTGGCCGTGGGCTACACCTTC. Translating it yields CASSLLPPGRLAVGYTF. The rearrangement links TRBV27 to TRBJ1-2; D is possibly TRBD1 (5 bases). Trimming pared 2 bases from V and 8 bases from J, leaving 24 bases between. CDR3 length equals 17 residues. Looked up from germline, CDR1 is MNHEY and CDR2 is SMNVEV (reference sequence).